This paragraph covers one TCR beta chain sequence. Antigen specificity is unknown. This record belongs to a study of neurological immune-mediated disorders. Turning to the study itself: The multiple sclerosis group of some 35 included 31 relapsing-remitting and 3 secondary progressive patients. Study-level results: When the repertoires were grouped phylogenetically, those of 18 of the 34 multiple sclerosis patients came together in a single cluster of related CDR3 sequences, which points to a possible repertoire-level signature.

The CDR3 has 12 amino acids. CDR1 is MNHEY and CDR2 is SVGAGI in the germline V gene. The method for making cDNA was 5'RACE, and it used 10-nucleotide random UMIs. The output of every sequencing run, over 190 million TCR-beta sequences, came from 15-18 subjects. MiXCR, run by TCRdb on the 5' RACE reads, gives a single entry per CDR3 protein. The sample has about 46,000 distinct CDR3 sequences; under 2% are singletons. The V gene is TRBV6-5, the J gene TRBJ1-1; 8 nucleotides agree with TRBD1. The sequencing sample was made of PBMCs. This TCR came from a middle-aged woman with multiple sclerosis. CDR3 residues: CGSGQGDDEAFF. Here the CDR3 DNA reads TGTGGCAGTGGACAGGGAGATGACGAAGCTTTCTTT.